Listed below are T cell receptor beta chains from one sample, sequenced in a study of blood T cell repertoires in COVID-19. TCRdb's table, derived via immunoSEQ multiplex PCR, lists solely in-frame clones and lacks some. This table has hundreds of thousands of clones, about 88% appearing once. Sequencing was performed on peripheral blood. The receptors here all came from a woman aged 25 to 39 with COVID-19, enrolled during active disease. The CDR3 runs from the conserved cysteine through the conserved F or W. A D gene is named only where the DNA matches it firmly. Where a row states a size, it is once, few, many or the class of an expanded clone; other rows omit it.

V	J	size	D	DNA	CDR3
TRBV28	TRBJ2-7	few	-	TGTGCCAGCAGTAAGCAACTTCCATCCTCCTACGAGCAGTACTTC	CASSKQLPSSYEQYF
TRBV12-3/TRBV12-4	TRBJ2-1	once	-	TGTGCCAGCAGCCAGTCGGGGTCCGGTGAGCAGTTCTTC	CASSQSGSGEQFF
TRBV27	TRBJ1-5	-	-	TGTGCCAGCAGTTTACAGGGGAGGGTACAGCCCCAGCATTTT	CASSLQGRVQPQHF
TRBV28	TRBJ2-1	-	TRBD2	TGTGCCAGCAGTTTATGGCGGGAGAGCTCAAGGGAGCAGTTCTTC	CASSLWRESSREQFF
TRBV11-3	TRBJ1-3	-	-	TGTGCCAGCAGCTCCGGGAGGGAAAACACCATATATTTT	CASSSGRENTIYF
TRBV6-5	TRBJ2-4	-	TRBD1	TGTGCCAGCAGTTACACCCTGACAGGGGGCTTTGACATTCAGTACTTC	CASSYTLTGGFDIQYF
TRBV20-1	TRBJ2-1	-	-	TGCAGTGCTAGTAAATTTAACCTATACAATGAGCAGTTCTTC	CSASKFNLYNEQFF
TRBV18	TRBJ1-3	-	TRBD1	TGTGCCAGCTCACCCCAGACAGGGGACCTCTCTGGAAACACCATATATTTT	CASSPQTGDLSGNTIYF
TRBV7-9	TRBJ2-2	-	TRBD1	TGTGCCAGCAGCTTGACAGGGGTGAACACCGGGGAGCTGTTTTTT	CASSLTGVNTGELFF
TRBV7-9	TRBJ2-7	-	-	TGTGCCAGCAGCTCCTCCATGGGAGTAAGCGCCTACGAGCAGTACTTC	CASSSSMGVSAYEQYF
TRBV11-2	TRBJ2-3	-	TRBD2	TGTGCCAGCAGCTCGAGACTAGCGGGAGGGTCTCTGGGCACAGATACGCAGTATTTT	CASSSRLAGGSLGTDTQYF
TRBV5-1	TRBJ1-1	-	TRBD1	TGCGCCAGCAGCTTGGGGGGACAGGGGCGAAATACTGAAGCTTTCTTT	CASSLGGQGRNTEAFF
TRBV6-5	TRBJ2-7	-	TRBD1	TGTGCCAGCAGGAAGGGGGCGTCCTACGAGCAGTACTTC	CASRKGASYEQYF
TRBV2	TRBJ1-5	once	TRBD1	TGTGCCAGCAGCCTGGGACAGGGCGTCCAGCCCCAGCATTTT	CASSLGQGVQPQHF
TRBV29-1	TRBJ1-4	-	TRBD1	TGCAGCGTTGAAGGCCGGGACAGGGGAGATGAAAAACTGTTTTTT	CSVEGRDRGDEKLFF
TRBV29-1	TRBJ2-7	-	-	TGCAGCGTTGACGGACTGGTTGGAGCGCGCGAGCAGTACTTC	CSVDGLVGAREQYF